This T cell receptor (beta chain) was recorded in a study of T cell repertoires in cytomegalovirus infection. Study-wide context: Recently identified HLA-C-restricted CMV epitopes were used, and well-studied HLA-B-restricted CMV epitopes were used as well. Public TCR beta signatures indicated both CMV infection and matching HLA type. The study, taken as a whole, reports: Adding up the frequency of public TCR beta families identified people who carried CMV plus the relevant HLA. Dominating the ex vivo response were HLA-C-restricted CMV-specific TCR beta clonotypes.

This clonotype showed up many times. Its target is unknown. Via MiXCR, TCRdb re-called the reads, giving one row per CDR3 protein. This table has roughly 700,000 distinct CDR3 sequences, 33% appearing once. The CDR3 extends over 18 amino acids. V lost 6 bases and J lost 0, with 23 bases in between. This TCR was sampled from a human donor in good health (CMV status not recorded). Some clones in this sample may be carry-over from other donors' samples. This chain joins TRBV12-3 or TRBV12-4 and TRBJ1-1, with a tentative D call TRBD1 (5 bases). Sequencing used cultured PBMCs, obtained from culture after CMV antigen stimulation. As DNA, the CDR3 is TGTGCCAGCAGGCCTCCTCGGCAGGGCTGGGGTGTGAACACTGAAGCTTTCTTT. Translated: CASRPPRQGWGVNTEAFF.